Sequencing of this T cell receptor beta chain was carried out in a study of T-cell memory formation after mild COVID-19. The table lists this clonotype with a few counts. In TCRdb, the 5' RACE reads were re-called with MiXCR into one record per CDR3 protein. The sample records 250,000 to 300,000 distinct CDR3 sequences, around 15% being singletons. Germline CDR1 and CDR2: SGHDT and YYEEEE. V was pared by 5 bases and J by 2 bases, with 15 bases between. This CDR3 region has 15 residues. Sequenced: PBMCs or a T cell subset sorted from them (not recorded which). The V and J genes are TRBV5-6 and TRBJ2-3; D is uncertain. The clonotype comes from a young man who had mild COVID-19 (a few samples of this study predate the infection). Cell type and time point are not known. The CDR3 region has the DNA TGTGCCAGCAGTGACACGTTAGACGACACAGATACGCAGTATTTT. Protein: CASSDTLDDTDTQYF.